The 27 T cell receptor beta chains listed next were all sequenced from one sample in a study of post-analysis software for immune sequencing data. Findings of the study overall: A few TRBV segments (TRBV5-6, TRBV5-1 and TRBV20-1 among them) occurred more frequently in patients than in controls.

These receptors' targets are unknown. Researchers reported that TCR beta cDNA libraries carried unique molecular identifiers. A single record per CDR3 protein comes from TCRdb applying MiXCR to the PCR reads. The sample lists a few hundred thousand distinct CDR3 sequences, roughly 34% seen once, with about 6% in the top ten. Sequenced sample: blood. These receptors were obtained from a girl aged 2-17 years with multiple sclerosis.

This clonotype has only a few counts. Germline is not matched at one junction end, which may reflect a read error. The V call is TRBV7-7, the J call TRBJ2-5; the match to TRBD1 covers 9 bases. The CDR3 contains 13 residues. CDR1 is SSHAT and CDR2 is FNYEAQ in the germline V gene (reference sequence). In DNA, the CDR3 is TGTGCTAGCAGGGGGACAGGGATCGCGACCCAGTACTTC. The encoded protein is CASRGTGIATQYF.

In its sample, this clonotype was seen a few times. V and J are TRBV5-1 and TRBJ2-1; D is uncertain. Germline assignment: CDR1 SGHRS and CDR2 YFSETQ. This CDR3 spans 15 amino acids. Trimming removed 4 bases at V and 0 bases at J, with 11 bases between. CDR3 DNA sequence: TGCGCCAGCAGCCAGGTGACAAGCTCCTACAATGAGCAGTTCTTC. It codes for CASSQVTSSYNEQFF.

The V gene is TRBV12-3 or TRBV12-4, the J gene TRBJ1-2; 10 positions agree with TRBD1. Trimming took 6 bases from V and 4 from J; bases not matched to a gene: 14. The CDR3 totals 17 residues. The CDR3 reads CASSPRGTGAEGYGYTF. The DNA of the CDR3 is TGTGCCAGCAGCCCGCGAGGGACAGGGGCGGAAGGCTATGGCTACACCTTC.

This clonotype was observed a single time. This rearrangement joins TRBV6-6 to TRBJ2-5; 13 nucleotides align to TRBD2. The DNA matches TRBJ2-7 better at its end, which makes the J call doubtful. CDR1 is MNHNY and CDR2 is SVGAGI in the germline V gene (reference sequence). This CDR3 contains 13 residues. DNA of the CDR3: TGTGCCAGCAGAGGGACTAGCGGGGTCGAGCAGTACTTC. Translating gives CASRGTSGVEQYF.

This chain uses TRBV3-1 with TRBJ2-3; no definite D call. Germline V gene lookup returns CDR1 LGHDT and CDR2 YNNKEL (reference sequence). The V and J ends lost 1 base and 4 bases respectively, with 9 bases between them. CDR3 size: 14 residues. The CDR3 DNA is TGTGCCAGCAGCCAAGTCACGGGCGCAGATACGCAGTATTTT. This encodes CASSQVTGADTQYF.

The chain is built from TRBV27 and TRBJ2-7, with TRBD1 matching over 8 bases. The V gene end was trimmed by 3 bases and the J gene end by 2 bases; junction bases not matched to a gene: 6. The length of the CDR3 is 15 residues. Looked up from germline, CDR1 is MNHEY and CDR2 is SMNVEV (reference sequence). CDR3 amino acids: CASSLGTGPTYEQYF. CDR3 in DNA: TGTGCCAGCAGTTTGGGGACAGGCCCAACCTACGAGCAGTACTTC.

The CDR3: CASSQVSRGAYEQYF. Written as DNA, the CDR3 is TGTGCCAGCAGCCAAGTATCCCGGGGGGCCTACGAGCAGTACTTC. The V and J genes are TRBV3-1 and TRBJ2-7; TRBD2 aligns across 7 bases. The V segment lost 1 base and the J segment 2 bases; nucleotides outside the gene matches: 5. This CDR3 comprises 15 residues. Per germline, CDR1 LGHDT and CDR2 YNNKEL (reference sequence).

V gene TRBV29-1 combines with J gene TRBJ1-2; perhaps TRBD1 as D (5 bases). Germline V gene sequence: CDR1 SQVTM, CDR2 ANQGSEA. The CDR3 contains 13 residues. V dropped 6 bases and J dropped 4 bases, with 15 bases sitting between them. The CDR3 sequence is CSVTGTNLYGYTF. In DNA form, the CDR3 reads TGCAGCGTCACCGGGACCAATCTCTATGGCTACACCTTC.

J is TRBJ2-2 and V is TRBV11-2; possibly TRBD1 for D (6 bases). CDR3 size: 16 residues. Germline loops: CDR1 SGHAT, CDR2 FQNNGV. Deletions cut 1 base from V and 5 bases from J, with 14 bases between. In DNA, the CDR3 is TGTGCCAGCAGCTTAGGTTGGGGGCAACTAACCGGGGAGCTGTTTTTT. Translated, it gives CASSLGWGQLTGELFF.

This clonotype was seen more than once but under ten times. CDR3 protein: CASRSGTGLEQYF. The CDR3 nucleotides read TGTGCCAGCAGGTCCGGGACAGGGTTAGAGCAGTACTTC. The chain has TRBV11-2 and TRBJ2-7; 9 nucleotides match TRBD1. The CDR3 is 13 residues long. Germline CDR1 is SGHAT and CDR2 is FQNNGV. With V trimmed by 6 bases and J by 7 bases, 7 bases remained unmatched. Drawing the rest from reference TRBV11-2 and TRBJ2-7, the complete variable domain is EAGVAQSPRYKIIEKRQSVAFWCNPISGHATLYWYQQILGQGPKLLIQFQNNGVVDDSQLPKDRFSAERLKGVDSTLKIQPAKLEDSAVYLCASRSGTGLEQYFGPGTRLTVT.

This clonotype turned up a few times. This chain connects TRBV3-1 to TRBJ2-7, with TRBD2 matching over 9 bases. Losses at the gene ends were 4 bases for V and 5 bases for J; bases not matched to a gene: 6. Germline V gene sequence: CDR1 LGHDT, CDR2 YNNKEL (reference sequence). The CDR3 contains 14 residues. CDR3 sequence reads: CASSPGLALDEQYF. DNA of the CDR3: TGTGCCAGCAGCCCGGGACTAGCATTAGACGAGCAGTACTTC.

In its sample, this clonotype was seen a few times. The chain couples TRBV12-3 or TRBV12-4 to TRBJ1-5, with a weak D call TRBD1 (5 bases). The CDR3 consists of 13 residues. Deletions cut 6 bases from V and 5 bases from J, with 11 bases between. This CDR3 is CASSGTEDQPQHF. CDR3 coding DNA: TGTGCCAGCAGCGGGACCGAGGATCAGCCCCAGCATTTT.

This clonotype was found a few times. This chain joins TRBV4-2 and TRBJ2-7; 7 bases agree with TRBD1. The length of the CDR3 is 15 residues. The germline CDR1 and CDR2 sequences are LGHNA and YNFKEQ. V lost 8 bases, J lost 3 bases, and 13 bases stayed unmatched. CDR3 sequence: CASRFSRQGLYEQYF. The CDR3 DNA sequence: TGTGCCAGCCGTTTTTCCCGACAGGGTCTCTACGAGCAGTACTTC.

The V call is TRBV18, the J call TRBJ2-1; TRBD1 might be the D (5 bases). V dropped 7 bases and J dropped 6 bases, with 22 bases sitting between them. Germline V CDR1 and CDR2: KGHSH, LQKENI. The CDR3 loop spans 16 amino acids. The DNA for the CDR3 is TGTGCCAGCTGGCCTTCAGTGGGGCCCGATCTCAATGAGCAGTTCTTC. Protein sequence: CASWPSVGPDLNEQFF.

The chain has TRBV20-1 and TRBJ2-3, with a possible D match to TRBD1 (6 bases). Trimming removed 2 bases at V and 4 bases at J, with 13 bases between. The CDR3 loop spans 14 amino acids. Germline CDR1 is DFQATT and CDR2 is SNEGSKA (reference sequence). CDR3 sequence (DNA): TGCAGTGCTAGAAGACAGGAAGGTGCAGATACGCAGTATTTT. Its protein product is CSARRQEGADTQYF.

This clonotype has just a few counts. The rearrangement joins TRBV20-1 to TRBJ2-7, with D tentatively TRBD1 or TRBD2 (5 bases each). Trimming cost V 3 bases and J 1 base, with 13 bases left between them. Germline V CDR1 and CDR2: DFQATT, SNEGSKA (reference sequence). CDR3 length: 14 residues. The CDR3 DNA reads TGCAGTGCTAGTGGGACCGCCTATTCCTACGAGCAGTACTTC. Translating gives CSASGTAYSYEQYF.

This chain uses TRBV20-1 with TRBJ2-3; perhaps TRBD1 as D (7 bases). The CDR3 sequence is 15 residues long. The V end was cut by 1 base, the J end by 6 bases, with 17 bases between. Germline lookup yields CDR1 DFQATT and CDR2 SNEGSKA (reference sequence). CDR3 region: CSARGQGGSADTQYF. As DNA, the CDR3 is TGCAGTGCTAGAGGCCAGGGGGGCAGTGCGGATACGCAGTATTTT.

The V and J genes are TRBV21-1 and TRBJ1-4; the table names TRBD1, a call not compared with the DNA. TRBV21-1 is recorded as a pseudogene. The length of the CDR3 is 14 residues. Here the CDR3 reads CASSRGQGGEKLFF. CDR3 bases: TGTGCCAGCAGCAGGGGACAGGGGGGTGAAAAACTGTTTTTT.

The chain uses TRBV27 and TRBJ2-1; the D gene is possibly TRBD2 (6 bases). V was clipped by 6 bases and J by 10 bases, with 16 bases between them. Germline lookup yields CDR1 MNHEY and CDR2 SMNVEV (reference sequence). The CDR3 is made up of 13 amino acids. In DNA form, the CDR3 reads TGTGCCAGCAGGCGTATTGGAGGGGTAGAGCAGTTCTTC. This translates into CASRRIGGVEQFF.

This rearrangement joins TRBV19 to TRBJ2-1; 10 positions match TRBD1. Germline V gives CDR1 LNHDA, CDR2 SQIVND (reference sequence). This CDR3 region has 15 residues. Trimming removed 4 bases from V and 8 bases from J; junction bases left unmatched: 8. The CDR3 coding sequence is TGTGCCAGTAGTAAGGGACAGGGGATTGTACATGAGCAGTTCTTC. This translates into CASSKGQGIVHEQFF.

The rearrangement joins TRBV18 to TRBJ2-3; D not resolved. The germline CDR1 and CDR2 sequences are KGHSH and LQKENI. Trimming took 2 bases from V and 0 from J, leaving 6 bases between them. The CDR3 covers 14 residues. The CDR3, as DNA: TGTGCCAGCTCACCATGGGCTAGCACAGATACGCAGTATTTT. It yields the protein CASSPWASTDTQYF.

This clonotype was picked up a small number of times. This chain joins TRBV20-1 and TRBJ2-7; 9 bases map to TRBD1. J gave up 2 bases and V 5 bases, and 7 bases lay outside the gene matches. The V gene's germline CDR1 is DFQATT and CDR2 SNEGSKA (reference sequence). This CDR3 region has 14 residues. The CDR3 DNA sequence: TGCAGTGCTGCCCGGACAGGGGAAGCCTACGAGCAGTACTTC. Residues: CSAARTGEAYEQYF.

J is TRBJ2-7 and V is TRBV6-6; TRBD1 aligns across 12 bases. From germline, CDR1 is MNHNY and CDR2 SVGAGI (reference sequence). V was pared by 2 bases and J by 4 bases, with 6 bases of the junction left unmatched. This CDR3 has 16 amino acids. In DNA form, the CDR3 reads TGTGCCAGCAGTTACAGAGGGGGACAGGGGGCTTACGAGCAGTACTTC. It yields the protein CASSYRGGQGAYEQYF.

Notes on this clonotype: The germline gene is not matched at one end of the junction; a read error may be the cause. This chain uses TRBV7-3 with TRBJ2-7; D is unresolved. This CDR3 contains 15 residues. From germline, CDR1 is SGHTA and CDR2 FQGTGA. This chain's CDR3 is CASSLTAGSVNEQYF. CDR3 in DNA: TGTGCCAGCAGCCTAACAGCCGGGTCCGTGAACGAGCAGTACTTC.

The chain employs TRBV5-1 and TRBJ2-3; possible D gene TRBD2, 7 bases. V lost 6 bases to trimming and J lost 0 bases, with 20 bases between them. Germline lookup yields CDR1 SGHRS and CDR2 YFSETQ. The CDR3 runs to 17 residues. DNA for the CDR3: TGCGCCAGCAATTTGGGCGGGGGCCATTCGAGCACAGATACGCAGTATTTT. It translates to CASNLGGGHSSTDTQYF.

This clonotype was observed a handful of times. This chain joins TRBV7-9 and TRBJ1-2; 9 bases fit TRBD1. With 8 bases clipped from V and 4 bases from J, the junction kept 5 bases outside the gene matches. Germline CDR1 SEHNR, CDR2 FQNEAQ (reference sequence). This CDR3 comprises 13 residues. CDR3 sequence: CASLQGAAYGYTF. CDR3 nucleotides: TGTGCCAGCCTACAGGGGGCGGCCTATGGCTACACCTTC.

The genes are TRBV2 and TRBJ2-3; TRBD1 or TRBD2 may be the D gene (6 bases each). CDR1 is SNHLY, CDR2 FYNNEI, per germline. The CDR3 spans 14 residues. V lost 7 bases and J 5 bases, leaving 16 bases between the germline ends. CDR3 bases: TGTGCCAGCATTCTGACTAGAGGGGGAGATACGCAGTATTTT. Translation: CASILTRGGDTQYF.